These 6 T cell receptor beta chains originate from one sample sequenced in a study of blood T cell repertoires in COVID-19. The assay was immunoSEQ multiplex PCR, and TCRdb's table has in-frame clones only and misses some. Among around 320,000 clones listed, 90% to 95% were seen once. Sequences were obtained from PBMCs or T cells enriched from blood (not recorded which). These receptors were collected from a woman in her 30s who had been exposed to COVID-19.

The chain carries TRBV11-3 and TRBJ1-5; 8 bases match TRBD1. Germline V gives CDR1 SGHNT, CDR2 YENEEA. With V trimmed by 1 base and J by 1 base, 12 bases remained unmatched. CDR3 size: 19 residues. CDR3 DNA sequence: TGTGCCAGCAGCTTAGTGGGACAGGTCAGGTGCCGGAGCAATCAGCCCCAGCATTTT. This codes for CASSLVGQVRCRSNQPQHF.

The chain has TRBV19 and TRBJ1-2; perhaps TRBD1 as D (5 bases). V was cut by 3 bases and J by 8 bases, with 19 bases left in between. Germline V lookup: CDR1 LNHDA, CDR2 SQIVND (reference sequence). The CDR3 has 15 amino acids. The DNA for the CDR3 is TGTGCCAGTAGTATTAGGTCGACAGTAACTAAGGGCTACACCTTC. Residues: CASSIRSTVTKGYTF.

V gene TRBV6-5 combines with J gene TRBJ2-7, with TRBD1 identical over 12 bases. V was clipped by 0 bases and J by 9 bases; unmatched bases: 9. The CDR3 runs 16 residues. Germline-derived CDR1 and CDR2 are MNHEY and SVGAGI. CDR3 nucleotides: TGTGCCAGCAGTTACTCCCCCGGGACAGGGGGCCGAGGGCAGTACTTC. It specifies CASSYSPGTGGRGQYF.

The chain joins TRBV6-5 to TRBJ1-5; D unresolved. The V gene's germline CDR1 is MNHEY and CDR2 SVGAGI. V lost 5 bases and J lost 6, with 17 bases in between. The CDR3 has 15 amino acids. The CDR3 loop reads CASSRTTVTSQPQHF. The DNA of the CDR3 is TGTGCCAGCAGTAGAACCACCGTGACAAGTCAGCCCCAGCATTTT.

This clone was counted between two and nine times. The chain uses TRBV19 and TRBJ1-1; the match to TRBD1 covers 9 bases. Germline loops: CDR1 LNHDA, CDR2 SQIVND (reference sequence). V trimming: 7 bases; J trimming: 4 bases; junction bases outside the gene matches: 1. The CDR3 loop spans 12 amino acids. The CDR3 here is CASKDRGTEAFF. CDR3 coding DNA: TGTGCCAGTAAGGACAGGGGCACTGAAGCTTTCTTT. The variable domain in full, with the rest retrieved from reference TRBV19 and TRBJ1-1, is DGGITQSPKYLFRKEGQNVTLSCEQNLNHDAMYWYRQDPGQGLRLIYYSQIVNDFQKGDIAEGYSVSREKKESFPLTVTSAQKNPTAFYLCASKDRGTEAFFGQGTRLTVV.

The CDR3 sequence is CASSYVRGLDGYTF. In DNA, the CDR3 is TGTGCCAGCAGTTACGTTAGGGGTTTGGATGGCTACACCTTC. The chain combines TRBV6-5 with TRBJ1-2, with D tentatively TRBD1 (5 bases). This CDR3 comprises 14 residues. The V and J ends lost 2 bases and 6 bases respectively, with 13 bases between them. The germline CDR1 and CDR2 sequences are MNHEY and SVGAGI.